The T cell receptor (beta chain) described here comes from a study of T cell repertoires in cytomegalovirus infection. This clonotype showed up many times. Its specificity is unknown. One entry per CDR3 protein, called by TCRdb with MiXCR from the reads. This table has over 100,000 distinct CDR3 sequences, about 30% appearing once. Germline CDR1 SGHVS, CDR2 FNYEAQ. This CDR3 region has 15 residues. The V end lost 6 bases, the J end lost 0 bases, and 13 bases lay between the germline ends. This sequence was found in a human donor in good health (CMV status not recorded). Some clones in this sample may be carry-over from other donors' samples. The rearrangement joins TRBV7-6 to TRBJ2-3; tentative D call: TRBD2 (5 bases). The source material was CD8+ T cells from cultured PBMCs, sampled from culture after CMV antigen stimulation. CDR3: CASRLEASSTDTQYF. For the CDR3, the DNA is TGTGCCAGCAGATTGGAGGCTTCTAGCACAGATACGCAGTATTTT.